This passage covers 5 T cell receptor beta chains from one sample sequenced in a study of T cells in women clearing cervical HPV infection (dated by TCRdb to the late 2010s). Libraries were prepared through the immunoSEQ multiplex PCR assay. TCRdb obtained this table from immuneACCESS and retained in-frame rearrangements with V and J assigned. These tables miss some clones; where compared with another copy, unresolved V genes account for less than half of the shortfall, and the remainder is unexplained. The table for this sample records about 40,000 clones. The biggest ten clones account for 7% to 8.5% of the sample. The source material was blood buffy coat. The receptor set was obtained from a woman between 18 and 69 years old with a cervical HPV16 infection that either progressed to CIN3+ or cleared (not recorded which).

Of note for this clone: The CDR3 is cut off 3 residues early in the read; its end comes from the germline J gene. This chain links TRBV20-1 with TRBJ1-1, with 11 bases lining up with TRBD1. The CDR3 runs 16 residues. Germline CDR1 is DFQATT and CDR2 is SNEGSKA (reference sequence). V was clipped by 6 bases and J by 3 bases; unmatched bases: 12. The DNA read from the CDR3 is TGCAGTGCACCCGGGACAGGGGGACGAAAGGACACTGAA. Translating it yields CSAPGTGGRKDTE. The entire CDR3 is CSAPGTGGRKDTEAFF.

Note on this clone: The read gets to within 3 residues of the CDR3 end, and the germline J gene fills in the rest. This sequence joins TRBV19 and TRBJ1-1, with 8 positions matching TRBD1. The ends lost 5 bases at V and 0 bases at J; junction bases unmatched: 2. Germline CDR1 reads LNHDA; CDR2 reads SQIVND (reference sequence). The CDR3 extends over 14 amino acids. The covered CDR3 bases are TGTGCCAGTAGTGTGACAGGGGTGAACACTGAA. Encoded protein: CASSVTGVNTE. The CDR3 reads in full as CASSVTGVNTEAFF. Variable domain in full (rest from reference TRBV19 and TRBJ1-1): DGGITQSPKYLFRKEGQNVTLSCEQNLNHDAMYWYRQDPGQGLRLIYYSQIVNDFQKGDIAEGYSVSREKKESFPLTVTSAQKNPTAFYLCASSVTGVNTEAFFGQGTRLTVV.

The CDR3 bases that were read are TGCGCCAGCAGCCTGAACAGACAGGGGTTGGATGGC. This codes for CASSLNRQGLDG. The entire CDR3 is CASSLNRQGLDGYTF. This chain connects TRBV5-1 to TRBJ1-2, with TRBD1 matching over 8 bases. From the germline J gene comes the end of the CDR3, since the read stops 3 residues before it. Germline V lookup: CDR1 SGHRS, CDR2 YFSETQ. The CDR3 is 15 residues long. V lost 4 bases to trimming and J lost 6 bases; unmatched junction nucleotides: 11. Drawing the rest from reference TRBV5-1 and TRBJ1-2, the complete variable domain is KAGVTQTPRYLIKTRGQQVTLSCSPISGHRSVSWYQQTPGQGLQFLFEYFSETQRNKGNFPGRFSGRQFSNSRSEMNVSTLELGDSALYLCASSLNRQGLDGYTFGSGTRLTVV.

Remarks on this clone: The CDR3 end lies 3 residues beyond the end of the read and is filled in from the germline J gene. The V and J genes are TRBV2 and TRBJ1-6, with 10 bases matching TRBD1. V dropped 7 bases and J dropped 10; count of bases not matched to a gene: 7. The CDR3 is 14 residues long. Germline V CDR1 and CDR2: SNHLY, FYNNEI. CDR3: CASNLDRGNSPLHF. CDR3 bases read: TGTGCCAGCAACTTGGACAGGGGGAACTCACCC. The complete variable domain, with remaining parts taken from reference TRBV2 and TRBJ1-6, reads EPEVTQTPSHQVTQMGQEVILRCVPISNHLYFYWYRQILGQKVEFLVSFYNNEISEKSEIFDDQFSVERPDGSNFTLKIRSTKLEDSAMYFCASNLDRGNSPLHFGNGTRLTVT.

Notes on this clone: The read terminates 3 residues before the CDR3 end, so the remaining end is supplied by the germline J gene. This chain uses TRBV20-1 with TRBJ2-2, with 11 bases aligning to TRBD2. This CDR3 comprises 16 residues. The germline V gene has CDR1 DFQATT and CDR2 SNEGSKA (reference sequence). Germline trimming cut 5 bases from V and 3 bases from J; bases unmatched to any gene: 8. The DNA read from the CDR3 is TGCAGTGCTCCTCTAGCGGGGGGAGGGGACACCGGGGAG. It yields the protein CSAPLAGGGDTGE. The whole CDR3 is CSAPLAGGGDTGELFF.